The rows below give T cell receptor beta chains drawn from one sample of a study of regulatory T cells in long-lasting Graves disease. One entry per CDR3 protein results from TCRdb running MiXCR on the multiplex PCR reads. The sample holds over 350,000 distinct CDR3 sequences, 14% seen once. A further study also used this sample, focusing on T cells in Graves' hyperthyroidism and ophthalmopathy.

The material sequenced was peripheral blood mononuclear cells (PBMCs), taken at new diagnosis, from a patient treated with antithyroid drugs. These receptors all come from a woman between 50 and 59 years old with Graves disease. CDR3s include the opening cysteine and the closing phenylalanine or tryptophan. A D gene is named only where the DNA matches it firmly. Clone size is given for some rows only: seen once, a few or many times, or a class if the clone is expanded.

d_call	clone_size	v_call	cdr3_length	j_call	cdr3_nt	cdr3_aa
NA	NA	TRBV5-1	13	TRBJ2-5	TGCGCCAGCAGTGAAGGAAACCAAGAGACCCAGTACTTC	CASSEGNQETQYF
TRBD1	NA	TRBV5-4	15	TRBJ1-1	TGTGCCAACAGCCTAAGACAGGGAGGACACACTGAAGCTTTCTTT	CANSLRQGGHTEAFF
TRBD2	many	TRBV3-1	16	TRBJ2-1	TGTGCCAGCAGCCAAGGGTCTAGCGGGGACCACAATGAGCAGTTCTTC	CASSQGSSGDHNEQFF
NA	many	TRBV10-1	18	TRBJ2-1	TGCGCCAGCAGTGCTTCTTGGGTTCGGGGGCAGAGTTACAATGAGCAGTTCTTC	CASSASWVRGQSYNEQFF
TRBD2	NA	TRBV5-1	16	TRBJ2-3	TGCGCCAGCAGCGACATAGCGGGGGGAAGAGGAGATACGCAGTATTTT	CASSDIAGGRGDTQYF
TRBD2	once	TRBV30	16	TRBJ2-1	TGTGCCTGGAGTGCTTTAGCGGGAGGGCCTTACGATGAGCAGTTCTTC	CAWSALAGGPYDEQFF
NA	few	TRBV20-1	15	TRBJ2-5	TGCAGTGCTAGTGGCTCGGGAACCGGGCAAGAGACCCAGTACTTC	CSASGSGTGQETQYF
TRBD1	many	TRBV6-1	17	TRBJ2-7	TGTGCCAGCAGTAACCTTCAGACCGGGACAGTCCCCTACGAGCAGTACTTC	CASSNLQTGTVPYEQYF
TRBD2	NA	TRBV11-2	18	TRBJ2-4	TGTGCCAGCAGCCGAGGGACTAGCGGGAGTGTGGGCAAAAACATTCAGTACTTC	CASSRGTSGSVGKNIQYF
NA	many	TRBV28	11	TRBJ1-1	TGTGCCAGCTCCATGAACACTGAAGCTTTCTTT	CASSMNTEAFF
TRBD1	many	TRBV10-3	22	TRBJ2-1	TGTGCCATCAGTGGCCAGGACCGACGGGACAGGGGGCCTCCTACTAGTGCAGGGGAGCAGTTCTTC	CAISGQDRRDRGPPTSAGEQFF
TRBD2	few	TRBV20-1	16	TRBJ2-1	TGCAGTGCCCCAAGCGTGAGGACTAGCGGCTACAATGAGCAGTTCTTC	CSAPSVRTSGYNEQFF
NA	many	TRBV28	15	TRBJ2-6	TGTGCCAGCAGTTTTTGGCGTTCCGGGGCCAACGTCCTGACTTTC	CASSFWRSGANVLTF
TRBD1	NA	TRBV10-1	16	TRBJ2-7	TGCGCCAGCAGTGAGTCCTCCGGGACAGGGCCCGACGAGCAGTACTTC	CASSESSGTGPDEQYF
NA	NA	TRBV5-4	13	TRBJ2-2	TGTGCCACAGCAACTTTGAACACCGGGGAGCTGTTTTTT	CATATLNTGELFF
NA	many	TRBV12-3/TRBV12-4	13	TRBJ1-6	TGTGCCAGCAGTTGGGAACCTAATTCACCCCTCCACTTT	CASSWEPNSPLHF
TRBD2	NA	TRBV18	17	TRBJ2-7	TGTGCCAGCTCACCAACCAGCGGGAGAGGAGTCTCCTACGAGCAGTACTTC	CASSPTSGRGVSYEQYF
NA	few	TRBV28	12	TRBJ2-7	TGTGCCAGCAATTTAGGTGTTTACGAGCAGTACTTC	CASNLGVYEQYF
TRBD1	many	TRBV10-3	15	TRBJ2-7	TGTGCCATCAGCCCGACAGGGGATTCGGACTACGAGCAGTACTTC	CAISPTGDSDYEQYF
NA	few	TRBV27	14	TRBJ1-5	TGTGCCAGCAGTCACAGGGCAAACAATCAGCCCCAGCATTTT	CASSHRANNQPQHF
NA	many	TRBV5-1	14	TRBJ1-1	TGCGCCAGCAGCTTGACGGGGGCGGGTGATGAAGCTTTCTTT	CASSLTGAGDEAFF
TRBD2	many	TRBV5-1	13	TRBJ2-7	TGCGCCAGCTCCACCGGGACTAGCTACGAGCAGTACTTC	CASSTGTSYEQYF
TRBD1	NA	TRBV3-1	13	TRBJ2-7	TGTCCCAGCAGCCCGGGACAGGGCTACGAGCAGTACTTC	CPSSPGQGYEQYF